The clone carrying this T cell receptor beta chain was seen a few times. Its antigen is not known. This entry belongs to a study of T cell responses to AZD1222 COVID-19 vaccine. Study as a whole: Second-dose groups at about 4 or about 12 weeks were pooled.

Assay: immunoSEQ multiplex PCR; the TCRdb copy retains only in-frame clones and omits some. The table shows 150,000 or so clones, with approximately 90% occurring only once. Study results and caveats: Among the donors, most were white British and more were female, and clonal diversity was possibly underestimated. Targets within unmutated variant regions were reportedly found for nearly half of spike-specific TCRs.

Sequenced here: peripheral blood, sampled on day 0 of AZD1222 vaccination. This receptor was identified in an adult in good health.

CDR3 bases: TGTGCCAGCCGCCGGGGACTTCTACAGTATTTT. This gives the protein CASRRGLLQYF. This chain joins TRBV27 and TRBJ2-3; D possibly corresponds to TRBD2 (6 bases). Germline V gene sequence: CDR1 MNHEY, CDR2 SMNVEV (reference sequence). V lost 8 bases to trimming and J lost 12 bases, with 15 bases between them. The length of the CDR3 is 11 residues.